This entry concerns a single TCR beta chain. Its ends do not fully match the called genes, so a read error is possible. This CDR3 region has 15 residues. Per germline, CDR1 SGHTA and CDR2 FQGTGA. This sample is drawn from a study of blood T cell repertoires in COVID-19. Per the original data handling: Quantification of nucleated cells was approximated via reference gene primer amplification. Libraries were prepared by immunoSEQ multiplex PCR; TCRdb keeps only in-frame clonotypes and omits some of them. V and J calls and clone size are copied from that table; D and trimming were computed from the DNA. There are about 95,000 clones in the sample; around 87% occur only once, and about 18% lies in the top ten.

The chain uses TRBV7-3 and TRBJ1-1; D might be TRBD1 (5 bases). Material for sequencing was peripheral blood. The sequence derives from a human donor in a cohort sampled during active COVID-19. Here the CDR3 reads CASSLNGGSNTEAFF. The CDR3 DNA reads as TGTGCCAGCAGTTTAAACGGGGGGTCGAACACTGAAGCTTTCTTT.